The 20 T cell receptor beta chains reported below all come from one sample, sequenced in a study of blood T cell repertoires in COVID-19. Clones were sequenced by immunoSEQ multiplex PCR, and TCRdb holds only the in-frame ones, with some missing. The sample includes around 60,000 clones, about 91% of them seen just once. What was sequenced was peripheral blood. Every receptor here comes from a man in his 60s with acute or convalescent COVID-19.

V usage is TRBV5-1 and J usage is TRBJ2-7, with TRBD2 matching over 13 bases. This CDR3 spans 15 amino acids. V lost 4 bases and J lost 2; bases outside the gene matches: 3. CDR1 is SGHRS and CDR2 is YFSETQ in the germline V gene. CDR3 in amino acids: CASSVGTSGTYEQYF. In DNA form, the CDR3 reads TGCGCCAGCAGCGTGGGGACTAGCGGGACCTACGAGCAGTACTTC.

The chain joins TRBV28 to TRBJ2-3; D possibly corresponds to TRBD2 (5 bases). This CDR3 has 16 amino acids. Deletions cut 5 bases from V and 6 bases from J, with 21 bases between. Germline CDR1 is MDHEN and CDR2 is SYDVKM. CDR3 amino acids: CASSDPEVLEVDTQYF. The DNA for the CDR3 is TGTGCCAGCAGTGACCCCGAAGTCCTGGAGGTGGATACGCAGTATTTT.

This sequence joins TRBV19 and TRBJ1-5; weak D call: TRBD1 (5 bases). Looked up from germline, CDR1 is LNHDA and CDR2 is SQIVND (reference sequence). The CDR3 is 17 residues long. V shed 0 bases and J shed 4 bases, with 16 bases lying between them. The CDR3 is CASSIDIVSGKNQPQHF. In DNA form, the CDR3 reads TGTGCCAGTAGTATAGATATTGTTTCAGGGAAAAATCAGCCCCAGCATTTT.

The gene calls are TRBV25-1 and TRBJ1-2; 8 bases agree with TRBD1. V lost 1 base to trimming and J lost 4 bases; unmatched junction nucleotides: 5. Per germline, CDR1 MGHDK and CDR2 SYGVNS. The CDR3 is 15 residues long. The CDR3 nucleotides are TGTGCCAGCAGTGAATCAGGGGGCAGGACCTATGGCTACACCTTC. The encoded protein is CASSESGGRTYGYTF.

CDR3 amino acids: CASSTGAIAANNEQFF. The DNA of the CDR3 is TGTGCCAGCAGTACAGGGGCTATAGCCGCTAACAATGAGCAGTTCTTC. This chain joins TRBV28 and TRBJ2-1; TRBD1 matches 7 bases. The CDR3 sequence is 16 residues long. With V trimmed by 5 bases and J by 5 bases, 12 bases remained unmatched. Germline V gives CDR1 MDHEN, CDR2 SYDVKM.

The CDR3 DNA follows: TGTGCCAGCAGCGGTACTCTCTACAGGGGAAATTCACCCCTCCACTTT. Its translation is CASSGTLYRGNSPLHF. The V gene is TRBV9, the J gene TRBJ1-6; 7 bases are shared with TRBD1. V was clipped by 3 bases and J by 7 bases; unmatched bases: 10. This CDR3 is built from 16 residues. Per germline, CDR1 SGDLS and CDR2 YYNGEE.

The sample holds a few counts of this clone. V and J are TRBV11-2 and TRBJ2-7, with 7 bases aligning to TRBD1. There are 15 residues in the CDR3. Germline V gene lookup returns CDR1 SGHAT and CDR2 FQNNGV. Trimming at V came to 4 bases and at J to 2 bases, leaving 8 bases not matched to a gene. CDR3 loop: CASSSLRTGAYEQYF. The CDR3 DNA reads TGTGCCAGCAGCTCTCTTCGGACAGGAGCCTACGAGCAGTACTTC.

This clone was seen a single time. The CDR3 DNA sequence: TGCAGCGTTGGCGGTCAGAGCGGGAGTTTTTTTAATGAGCAGTTCTTC. It yields the protein CSVGGQSGSFFNEQFF. The J gene is TRBJ2-1, the V gene TRBV29-1; TRBD2 agrees at 8 bases. This CDR3 is 16 amino acids long. With 4 bases clipped from V and 7 bases from J, the junction kept 15 bases outside the gene matches. Germline CDR1 reads SQVTM; CDR2 reads ANQGSEA.

The genes are TRBV2 and TRBJ2-2; D ambiguous. The CDR3 is 14 amino acids. The germline V and J ends were trimmed by 7 bases and 4 bases, with 13 bases remaining between them. Germline V gene lookup returns CDR1 SNHLY and CDR2 FYNNEI. The CDR3 DNA follows: TGTGCCAGCATTCTCGGCGCGGTCACCGGGGAGCTGTTTTTT. This codes for CASILGAVTGELFF.

V is TRBV11-1 and J is TRBJ1-1; D possibly corresponds to TRBD1 (6 bases). Germline values: CDR1 SGHAT, CDR2 FQDESV (reference sequence). V was shortened by 3 bases and J by 0 bases, with 11 bases between the two germline ends. The CDR3 loop spans 15 amino acids. The CDR3: CASSLAGQLNTEAFF. CDR3 DNA sequence: TGTGCCAGCAGCTTGGCAGGACAGTTGAACACTGAAGCTTTCTTT.

The V gene is TRBV7-2, the J gene TRBJ1-1, with D tentatively TRBD1 (6 bases). Germline CDR1 and CDR2: SGHTA and FQGNSA. This CDR3 comprises 15 residues. Trimming pared 1 base from V and 4 bases from J, leaving 13 bases between. CDR3 sequence: CASSLVGGRGTEAFF. As DNA, the CDR3 is TGTGCCAGCAGCTTAGTCGGGGGGCGAGGCACTGAAGCTTTCTTT.

The chain has TRBV3-1 (or the pseudogene TRBV3-2) and TRBJ2-3, with unresolved D. Germline CDR1 reads LGHDT; CDR2 reads YNNKEL (reference sequence). This CDR3 is built from 11 residues. V lost 6 bases to trimming and J lost 4 bases, with 5 bases between them. The CDR3 coding sequence is TGTGCCAGCAGGAGTTCAGATACGCAGTATTTT. This codes for CASRSSDTQYF.

The chain combines TRBV7-9 with TRBJ1-2; 8 bases match TRBD1. Germline values: CDR1 SEHNR, CDR2 FQNEAQ (reference sequence). The CDR3 has 15 amino acids. V trimming: 1 base; J trimming: 2 bases; junction bases outside the gene matches: 3. CDR3 protein: CASSLVGQANYGYTF. CDR3 bases: TGTGCCAGCAGCTTAGTGGGACAGGCCAACTATGGCTACACCTTC.

The chain uses TRBV6-5 and TRBJ2-1; 8 nucleotides match TRBD2. Germline CDR1 is MNHEY and CDR2 is SVGAGI. Trimming took 1 base from V and 7 from J; bases not matched to a gene: 9. The CDR3 extends over 16 amino acids. CDR3 amino acids: CASSYYGRGLANEQFF. CDR3 DNA: TGTGCCAGCAGTTACTACGGGAGGGGCCTAGCGAATGAGCAGTTCTTC.

The chain uses TRBV9 and TRBJ1-3; D unclear. Germline loops: CDR1 SGDLS, CDR2 YYNGEE. The CDR3 runs 16 residues. Trimming removed 0 bases from V and 0 bases from J, with 10 bases in between. CDR3 DNA: TGTGCCAGCAGCGTAGCTTGGACTCCCTCTGGAAACACCATATATTTT. It is translated as CASSVAWTPSGNTIYF.

CDR3 protein: CAWSAGTGGELFF. For the CDR3, the DNA is TGTGCCTGGAGTGCCGGGACAGGCGGGGAGCTGTTTTTT. The chain employs TRBV30 and TRBJ2-2; 8 positions match TRBD1. J was trimmed by 7 bases and V by 1 base; bases with no gene match: 2. The germline gives CDR1 GTSNPN, CDR2 SVGIG (reference sequence). The CDR3 is made up of 13 amino acids.

This clone was observed once. The V and J genes are TRBV12-3 or TRBV12-4 and TRBJ2-1, with D unclear. Trimming shortened V by 8 bases and J by 5 bases, and 7 bases separated the two germline ends. The CDR3 extends over 11 amino acids. CDR3 region: CASSSNNEQFF. The CDR3 DNA follows: TGTGCCAGCTCTAGTAACAATGAGCAGTTCTTC.

The V and J genes are TRBV4-3 and TRBJ2-1; no definite D call. V lost 0 bases, J lost 3 bases, and 15 bases lay in between. The CDR3 is made up of 17 amino acids. Germline CDR1 is LGHNA and CDR2 is YSLEER. The CDR3 DNA reads as TGCGCCAGCAGCCAAGAACCCTTTATCCCGGGCTACAATGAGCAGTTCTTC. It specifies CASSQEPFIPGYNEQFF.

The V call is TRBV3-1 (or the pseudogene TRBV3-2), the J call TRBJ2-7, with TRBD2 identical over 13 bases. Germline V gene lookup returns CDR1 LGHDT and CDR2 YNNKEL (reference sequence). Trimming removed 4 bases from V and 4 bases from J; junction bases left unmatched: 4. The CDR3 has 15 residues. The CDR3 DNA sequence: TGTGCCAGCAGCCGGACTAGCGGGAGAGAATACGAGCAGTACTTC. Translated, it gives CASSRTSGREYEQYF.

The V call is TRBV4-3, the J call TRBJ2-2; D may be TRBD2 (6 bases). The germline V gene has CDR1 LGHNA and CDR2 YSLEER. The V end was cut by 1 base, the J end by 5 bases, with 20 bases between. The CDR3 contains 18 residues. In DNA, the CDR3 is TGCGCCAGCAGCCAAGTCCAGACACCGGGACTCCGGACCGGGGAGCTGTTTTTT. It specifies CASSQVQTPGLRTGELFF.